The 24 T cell receptor beta chains presented below share a single source sample, sequenced in a study of blood T cell repertoires in COVID-19. The protocol was immunoSEQ multiplex PCR, while the TCRdb copy is restricted to in-frame clones and leaves out a portion. The data contain about 230,000 clones, roughly 91% of them singletons. The sequenced sample consisted of PBMCs or T cells enriched from blood (not recorded which). The origin of the receptors is a woman under 40 with acute COVID-19.

V is TRBV30 and J is TRBJ1-2, with TRBD1 as a possible D gene (5 bases). The CDR3 length is 12 residues. The V end was cut by 1 base, the J end by 6 bases, with 9 bases between. Germline V gene data show CDR1 as GTSNPN and CDR2 as SVGIG (reference sequence). The CDR3 protein is CAWSGGKHGYTF. In DNA, the CDR3 is TGTGCCTGGAGTGGGGGCAAGCATGGCTACACCTTC. The variable domain in full, completed from reference TRBV30 and TRBJ1-2, reads SQTIHQWPATLVQPVGSPLSLECTVEGTSNPNLYWYRQAAGRGLQLLFYSVGIGQISSEVPQNLSASRPQDRQFILSSKKLLLSDSGFYLCAWSGGKHGYTFGSGTRLTVV.

This chain uses TRBV10-3 with TRBJ2-5; TRBD2 matches at 11 bases. The CDR3 covers 16 residues. Germline CDR1 reads ENHRY; CDR2 reads SYGVKD. With V trimmed by 0 bases and J by 4 bases, 4 bases remained unmatched. The CDR3 reads CAISESSGGASETQYF. The CDR3 DNA sequence: TGTGCCATCAGTGAGTCTAGCGGGGGGGCATCAGAGACCCAGTACTTC.

The V call is TRBV20-1, the J call TRBJ1-1, with TRBD1 as a possible D gene (6 bases). Germline V lookup: CDR1 DFQATT, CDR2 SNEGSKA (reference sequence). V shed 3 bases and J shed 10 bases, with 12 bases lying between them. The CDR3 runs to 11 residues. CDR3 nucleotides: TGCAGTGCTAGGCCCAGGGGAGTAGCTTTCTTT. Its translation: CSARPRGVAFF.

This clone has a handful of counts. The rearrangement joins TRBV7-9 to TRBJ1-1; D is unresolved. The CDR3 length is 16 residues. Trimming left V 0 bases short and J 3 bases short, with 14 bases between. In germline, CDR1 is SEHNR, CDR2 FQNEAQ (reference sequence). CDR3 amino acids: CASSLAGAFEDTEAFF. In nucleotides, the CDR3 is TGTGCCAGCAGCTTAGCTGGTGCTTTTGAGGACACTGAAGCTTTCTTT.

Concerning this clone: One end of the junction does not line up with germline, which may come from a read error. V gene TRBV19 combines with J gene TRBJ1-5; 9 bases are a match to TRBD1. The length of the CDR3 is 15 residues. Germline lookup yields CDR1 LNHDA and CDR2 SQIVND (reference sequence). The CDR3 DNA follows: TGTGCCAGTAGTTTAGACAGGGGGAACAATCAGCCCCAGCATTTT. Encoded protein: CASSLDRGNNQPQHF. The whole variable domain, filled in from reference TRBV19 and TRBJ1-5, reads DGGITQSPKYLFRKEGQNVTLSCEQNLNHDAMYWYRQDPGQGLRLIYYSQIVNDFQKGDIAEGYSVSREKKESFPLTVTSAQKNPTAFYLCASSLDRGNNQPQHFGDGTRLSIL.

This clone was counted once. This chain joins TRBV7-8 and TRBJ1-2; the D gene is possibly TRBD1 (6 bases). V lost 2 bases and J 2 bases, leaving 12 bases between the germline ends. This CDR3 spans 15 amino acids. The germline V gene encodes CDR1 SGHVS and CDR2 FQNEAQ. For the CDR3, the DNA is TGTGCCAGCAGCTTAATAAGTGACAGGAACTATGGCTACACCTTC. Protein: CASSLISDRNYGYTF. The full variable domain, rest sourced from reference TRBV7-8 and TRBJ1-2, is GAGVSQSPRYKVAKRGQDVALRCDPISGHVSLFWYQQALGQGPEFLTYFQNEAQLDKSGLPSDRFFAERPEGSVSTLKIQRTQQEDSAVYLCASSLISDRNYGYTFGSGTRLTVV.

The table lists this clone with a few counts. The chain is built from TRBV30 and TRBJ1-1; D possibly corresponds to TRBD1 (6 bases). This CDR3 comprises 13 residues. Germline V gene sequence: CDR1 GTSNPN, CDR2 SVGIG (reference sequence). V dropped 5 bases and J dropped 8 bases, with 18 bases sitting between them. For the CDR3, the DNA is TGTGCCTGGGGCCCTACAGGGATTCGGGAAGCTTTCTTT. The encoded protein is CAWGPTGIREAFF.

This clone was observed a handful of times. This rearrangement joins TRBV12-3 or TRBV12-4 to TRBJ1-2; 7 bases fit TRBD1. This CDR3 contains 13 residues. V shed 5 bases, J shed 8 bases, and the junction held 8 bases outside the gene matches. This CDR3 reads CASSPGTAEGYTF. DNA for the CDR3: TGTGCCAGCAGTCCAGGGACAGCCGAGGGCTACACCTTC.

The genes are TRBV11-2 and TRBJ1-6, with a tentative D call TRBD1 (5 bases). Between the trimmed V and J ends, which lost 0 bases and 9 bases, there was a span of 9 bases. The CDR3 has 14 residues. CDR1 and CDR2 (germline): SGHAT, FQNNGV. CDR3 sequence reads: CASSLDRGSSPLHF. In DNA form, the CDR3 reads TGTGCCAGCAGCTTAGATCGGGGGAGTTCACCCCTCCACTTT.

V gene TRBV11-2 combines with J gene TRBJ2-7; TRBD1 matches at 8 bases. J lost 2 bases, V lost 4 bases, and 1 base had no gene match. The CDR3 consists of 13 residues. Germline V lookup: CDR1 SGHAT, CDR2 FQNNGV. CDR3 DNA sequence: TGTGCCAGCAGCTGGGACAGGCCCTACGAGCAGTACTTC. Amino acids: CASSWDRPYEQYF.

V and J are TRBV5-1 and TRBJ1-1; maybe TRBD1 (6 bases). Germline assignment: CDR1 SGHRS and CDR2 YFSETQ. The ends were cut back, 0 bases at V and 1 base at J, with 25 bases in the middle. This CDR3 has 20 residues. CDR3: CASSLDLSPGAQETNTEAFF. For the CDR3, the DNA is TGCGCCAGCAGCTTGGACTTATCCCCAGGGGCCCAAGAGACGAACACTGAAGCTTTCTTT. Supplemented by reference TRBV5-1 and TRBJ1-1, the full variable domain reads KAGVTQTPRYLIKTRGQQVTLSCSPISGHRSVSWYQQTPGQGLQFLFEYFSETQRNKGNFPGRFSGRQFSNSRSEMNVSTLELGDSALYLCASSLDLSPGAQETNTEAFFGQGTRLTVV.

The rearrangement uses TRBV15 and TRBJ1-1; D not resolved. The CDR3 contains 13 residues. Per the germline V gene, CDR1 is LNHNV and CDR2 is YYDKDF (reference sequence). The ends were cut back, 1 base at V and 5 bases at J, with 8 bases in the middle. CDR3 protein: CATSRGRLTEAFF. CDR3 in DNA: TGTGCCACCAGCAGAGGCAGACTAACTGAAGCTTTCTTT.

The J gene is TRBJ2-1, the V gene TRBV11-3; TRBD1 agrees at 7 bases. Trimming took 5 bases from V and 0 from J; bases not matched to a gene: 1. The germline V gene has CDR1 SGHNT and CDR2 YENEEA. CDR3 length: 14 residues. CDR3 nucleotide sequence: TGTGCCAGCAGCGGGGACAGCTCCTACAATGAGCAGTTCTTC. Translating gives CASSGDSSYNEQFF.

This chain connects TRBV19 to TRBJ1-2; TRBD1 aligns across 8 bases. CDR3 size: 16 residues. V shed 3 bases, J shed 4 bases, and the junction held 10 bases outside the gene matches. From germline, CDR1 is LNHDA and CDR2 SQIVND (reference sequence). As DNA, the CDR3 is TGTGCCAGTAGTATCCTTGGACAGGGAAGTTTCTATGGCTACACCTTC. The encoded protein is CASSILGQGSFYGYTF.

This chain joins TRBV7-9 and TRBJ2-5; D perhaps matches TRBD2 (6 bases). Trimming stripped 2 bases from V and 2 bases from J, with 18 bases between. The CDR3 length is 17 residues. Germline V gene sequence: CDR1 SEHNR, CDR2 FQNEAQ (reference sequence). CDR3 amino acids: CASSLRRGGGRQETQYF. The CDR3 DNA sequence: TGTGCCAGCAGCTTAAGGCGCGGTGGGGGGAGGCAAGAGACCCAGTACTTC.

The chain links TRBV29-1 to TRBJ1-2; the match to TRBD1 covers 8 bases. Trimming at V came to 3 bases and at J to 11 bases, leaving 8 bases not matched to a gene. CDR3 size: 12 residues. Germline V gene sequence: CDR1 SQVTM, CDR2 ANQGSEA. The chain's CDR3 is CSVDWQGARYTF. CDR3 nucleotide sequence: TGCAGCGTTGATTGGCAGGGGGCGCGGTACACCTTC.

The chain uses TRBV19 and TRBJ2-7; possible D gene TRBD2, 5 bases. From germline, CDR1 is LNHDA and CDR2 SQIVND (reference sequence). Trimming cost V 4 bases and J 6 bases, with 7 bases left between them. The CDR3 is made up of 11 amino acids. The CDR3 DNA reads TGTGCCAGTAGTACTCGGGGCGAGCAGTACTTC. Protein product: CASSTRGEQYF.

The count of this clone is one. The V call is TRBV6-1, the J call TRBJ2-3; 10 positions agree with TRBD2. Germline-derived CDR1 and CDR2 are MNHNS and SASEGT. V was pared by 4 bases and J by 1 base, with 5 bases of the junction left unmatched. The CDR3 consists of 16 residues. The CDR3 region is CASSVISGGRTDTQYF. DNA for the CDR3: TGTGCCAGCAGTGTCATTAGCGGGGGGCGCACAGATACGCAGTATTTT.

The gene calls are TRBV6-5 and TRBJ1-5; 9 nucleotides match TRBD1. Per germline, CDR1 MNHEY and CDR2 SVGAGI. V was clipped by 7 bases and J by 6 bases; unmatched bases: 10. The CDR3 consists of 15 residues. The CDR3: CASIPDRGSGQPQHF. In DNA, the CDR3 is TGTGCCAGCATTCCGGACAGGGGTAGCGGTCAGCCCCAGCATTTT.

The rearrangement joins TRBV24-1 to TRBJ1-4, with D tentatively TRBD1 (6 bases). Germline loops: CDR1 KGHDR, CDR2 SFDVKD. V was trimmed by 7 bases and J by 3 bases, leaving 11 bases between them. The CDR3 runs 14 residues. CDR3 DNA sequence: TGTGCCACCAGCGGAAGGGGGTCTAATGAAAAACTGTTTTTT. It encodes CATSGRGSNEKLFF.

This clone occurred a few times. The V call is TRBV2, the J call TRBJ1-2; D is undetermined. The CDR3 spans 14 residues. Germline V CDR1 and CDR2: SNHLY, FYNNEI. Deletions cut 4 bases from V and 7 bases from J, with 16 bases between. The CDR3 loop reads CASSVSLLSSGYTF. CDR3 DNA sequence: TGTGCCAGCAGTGTGTCGCTGTTGTCTAGTGGCTACACCTTC.

The gene calls are TRBV5-5 and TRBJ1-4, with a weak D call TRBD1 (6 bases). Trimming took off 1 base at V and 8 bases at J, with 12 bases between the two ends. The CDR3 spans 14 residues. Germline V gene data show CDR1 as SGHKS and CDR2 as YYEKEE (reference sequence). Here the CDR3 DNA reads TGTGCCAGCAGCTTGTCCGGGACACTGGAAAAACTGTTTTTT. It encodes CASSLSGTLEKLFF.

The CDR3: CASSLAGDRAGYYGYTF. The CDR3 DNA reads as TGTGCCAGCAGCTTAGCCGGTGACAGGGCTGGATACTATGGCTACACCTTC. The V gene is TRBV7-2, the J gene TRBJ1-2, with TRBD1 matching over 7 bases. The CDR3 is made up of 17 amino acids. CDR1 SGHTA and CDR2 FQGNSA come from the germline V gene. The J segment lost 3 bases and the V segment lost 0 bases, leaving 10 bases of the junction unmatched.

The chain couples TRBV12-3 or TRBV12-4 to TRBJ1-1; D gene uncertain. This CDR3 spans 11 amino acids. Between the trimmed V and J ends, which lost 7 bases and 3 bases, there was a span of 6 bases. The CDR3 bases are TGTGCCAGCACGCGGGACACTGAAGCTTTCTTT. Its protein product is CASTRDTEAFF.